The 4 T cell receptor beta chains below were found in one sample sequenced in a study of blood T cell repertoires in COVID-19. Assay used: immunoSEQ multiplex PCR; TCRdb lists only in-frame clones, some missing. The sample holds under 450,000 clones, approximately 88% seen once. The sample taken for sequencing was peripheral blood. Source of these receptors: a woman in her forties or fifties with COVID-19, enrolled during active disease.

The rearrangement uses TRBV28 and TRBJ1-5; 7 bases map to TRBD1. The germline V gene has CDR1 MDHEN and CDR2 SYDVKM. Trimming at V came to 1 base and at J to 0 bases, leaving 12 bases not matched to a gene. The CDR3 loop spans 19 amino acids. Written as DNA, the CDR3 is TGTGCCAGCAGTTTATTCCGTGACAGACAGGGATATAGCAATCAGCCCCAGCATTTT. Its protein is CASSLFRDRQGYSNQPQHF.

This clone was picked up one time. V is TRBV18 and J is TRBJ2-7, with D maybe TRBD2 (5 bases). This CDR3 has 16 amino acids. V lost 0 bases, J lost 0 bases, and 12 bases lay in between. Per the germline V gene, CDR1 is KGHSH and CDR2 is LQKENI. CDR3 in DNA: TGTGCCAGCTCACCACCGGGCGGGCCGCGCTCCTACGAGCAGTACTTC. It yields the protein CASSPPGGPRSYEQYF.

The genes are TRBV19 and TRBJ1-6, with TRBD1 matching over 7 bases. V was clipped by 7 bases and J by 0 bases; unmatched bases: 9. Looked up from germline, CDR1 is LNHDA and CDR2 is SQIVND (reference sequence). The CDR3 length is 17 residues. The chain's CDR3 is CASMGLGQSSYNSPLHF. The CDR3 DNA follows: TGTGCCAGTATGGGTTTGGGACAGAGCTCCTATAATTCACCCCTCCACTTT.

V usage is TRBV12-5 and J usage is TRBJ1-4; D is possibly TRBD1 (5 bases). Germline lookup yields CDR1 LGHNT and CDR2 FRNRAP. The CDR3 is 14 amino acids. Deletions cut 4 bases from V and 8 bases from J, with 14 bases between. CDR3 coding DNA: TGTGCTAGTGGTTCGACGGGGGGTATAGAAAAACTGTTTTTT. The encoded protein is CASGSTGGIEKLFF.